This T cell receptor (beta chain) came from a study of cytomegalovirus exposure and HLA in healthy donors. Losses at the gene ends were 3 bases for V and 5 bases for J; bases not matched to a gene: 4. The CDR3 length is 14 residues. Germline CDR1 SGDLS, CDR2 YYNGEE. As concerns this clone: Its antigen is still unknown.

Study-wide points: Usually a TCR sequence was rare, but some public TCRs were found in many donors. Because they were indistinguishable, some V segments, including TRBV6-2 and TRBV6-3, were excluded.

PCR employed 60 Vbeta and 13 Jbeta primers. The table came from immunoSEQ multiplex PCR; TCRdb's copy has only in-frame clones and leaves some out. The sample has some 48,000 clones. This TCR was sampled from a middle-aged man in good health and CMV-seropositive. Sample: PBMCs. The genes are TRBV9 and TRBJ2-5; 10 positions agree with TRBD1. CDR3 sequence reads: CASSGQGARETQYF. CDR3 bases: TGTGCCAGCAGCGGACAGGGGGCGCGGGAGACCCAGTACTTC.